A single sample is the source of the 21 T cell receptor beta chains below, sequenced in a study of response to subunit inactivated influenza vaccine. A single record per CDR3 protein comes from TCRdb applying MiXCR to the RT-PCR reads. The sample lists roughly 180,000 distinct CDR3 sequences, about 9% occurring once. The specimen comprised non-naive T cells sorted from PBMCs, sampled on the day of vaccination. Receptors were obtained from a man in his fifties or sixties who received an inactivated influenza vaccine.

This clonotype has at least ten counts. This chain connects TRBV27 to TRBJ2-2, with 7 bases matching TRBD2. The trim removed 6 bases at V and 6 bases at J, leaving 7 bases unmatched. In germline, CDR1 is MNHEY, CDR2 SMNVEV (reference sequence). This CDR3 region has 14 residues. CDR3 sequence reads: CASSASGGAGELFF. In DNA, the CDR3 is TGTGCCAGCAGCGCTAGTGGGGGGGCCGGGGAGCTGTTTTTT.

This clonotype has at least ten counts. This chain uses TRBV29-1 with TRBJ2-1; D ambiguous. CDR1 and CDR2 from the germline V gene are SQVTM and ANQGSEA. The CDR3 length is 13 residues. Trimming cost V 3 bases and J 3 bases, with 9 bases left between them. The CDR3 reads CSVEVQFYNEQFF. In DNA, the CDR3 is TGCAGCGTTGAGGTCCAGTTCTACAATGAGCAGTTCTTC.

The CDR3, as DNA: TGCGCCAGCAGCTTCCGACAGGGAAGCAATGAGCAGTTCTTC. Residues: CASSFRQGSNEQFF. The chain has TRBV5-1 and TRBJ2-1; 7 bases match TRBD1. CDR3 length: 14 amino acids. V dropped 2 bases and J dropped 6; count of bases not matched to a gene: 5. Germline CDR1 is SGHRS and CDR2 is YFSETQ.

V and J are TRBV27 and TRBJ2-1; D is perhaps TRBD2 (5 bases). This CDR3 spans 12 amino acids. V lost 6 bases and J lost 9, with 12 bases in between. Per the germline V gene, CDR1 is MNHEY and CDR2 is SMNVEV (reference sequence). The CDR3 DNA reads as TGTGCCAGCAGGAATCTAGCCGGTGAGCAGTTCTTC. Translation: CASRNLAGEQFF.

This clonotype was picked up a small number of times. The chain carries TRBV7-3 and TRBJ2-2; 7 bases match TRBD1. The CDR3 has 13 amino acids. V lost 8 bases, J lost 6 bases, and 6 bases stayed unmatched. CDR1 is SGHTA and CDR2 is FQGTGA in the germline V gene. CDR3 in DNA: TGTGCCAGCCGACAGGGTTCGGCCGGGGAGCTGTTTTTT. Amino acids: CASRQGSAGELFF.

This clonotype was seen ten or more times. The chain has TRBV28 and TRBJ1-5; D gene unclear. CDR1 and CDR2 from the germline V gene are MDHEN and SYDVKM. Deletions cut 4 bases from V and 6 bases from J, with 10 bases between. This CDR3 is built from 13 residues. CDR3 region: CASSSAGRQPQHF. For the CDR3, the DNA is TGTGCCAGCAGTTCGGCAGGTCGTCAGCCCCAGCATTTT.

This clonotype was seen only a few times. The chain couples TRBV30 to TRBJ2-3, with 9 bases fitting TRBD2. Germline CDR1 and CDR2: GTSNPN and SVGIG (reference sequence). The CDR3 contains 16 residues. V shed 2 bases, J shed 1 base, and the junction held 7 bases outside the gene matches. The CDR3 DNA sequence: TGTGCCTGGAGTTGGGGACTAGCCGTTGGCACAGATACGCAGTATTTT. Translation: CAWSWGLAVGTDTQYF.

This chain connects TRBV5-1 to TRBJ2-7; no clear D gene. From germline, CDR1 is SGHRS and CDR2 YFSETQ. V was pared by 0 bases and J by 0 bases, with 7 bases between. This CDR3 region has 14 residues. CDR3 nucleotides: TGCGCCAGCAGCTTGGGACCAGGCTCCTACGAGCAGTACTTC. This codes for CASSLGPGSYEQYF.

This clonotype has only a few counts. This chain connects TRBV4-3 to TRBJ1-2; D is undetermined. The V end was cut by 0 bases, the J end by 6 bases, with 14 bases between. CDR3 length: 15 residues. Germline-derived CDR1 and CDR2 are LGHNA and YSLEER. CDR3 in DNA: TGCGCCAGCAGCCAAGATCACGGCCGTTCTGATGGCTACACCTTC. Its translation is CASSQDHGRSDGYTF.

A few counts support this clonotype. The chain combines TRBV4-3 with TRBJ2-3, with TRBD2 identical over 7 bases. Germline loops: CDR1 LGHNA, CDR2 YSLEER. The CDR3 contains 17 residues. Losses at the gene ends were 2 bases for V and 0 bases for J; bases not matched to a gene: 8. The CDR3 region is CASSQSRASGSTDTQYF. The CDR3 region has the DNA TGCGCCAGCAGCCAATCACGTGCTAGCGGAAGCACAGATACGCAGTATTTT.

This clonotype is judged medium-sized. The chain has TRBV4-2 and TRBJ2-3; D not resolved. Trimming left V 0 bases short and J 0 bases short, with 4 bases between. CDR1 is LGHNA and CDR2 is YNFKEQ in the germline V gene. This CDR3 comprises 14 residues. The CDR3 protein is CASSQDGSTDTQYF. The CDR3, as DNA: TGTGCCAGCAGCCAAGATGGAAGCACAGATACGCAGTATTTT.

The rearrangement links TRBV7-2 to TRBJ1-2; 7 nucleotides match TRBD1. CDR3 length: 15 residues. The germline CDR1 and CDR2 sequences are SGHTA and FQGNSA. Losses at the gene ends were 5 bases for V and 2 bases for J; bases not matched to a gene: 8. DNA of the CDR3: TGTGCCAGCAGCGCTTATGGGGACAGAAACTATGGCTACACCTTC. This encodes CASSAYGDRNYGYTF.

This clonotype has a handful of counts. The gene calls are TRBV4-1 and TRBJ1-2; TRBD1 is a possible D gene (6 bases). In germline, CDR1 is MGHRA, CDR2 YSYEKL. Trimming removed 0 bases at V and 2 bases at J, with 13 bases between. The CDR3 has 16 amino acids. CDR3 nucleotides: TGCGCCAGCAGCCAAGATAGGGGGGCAGCAAACTATGGCTACACCTTC. Its protein is CASSQDRGAANYGYTF.

The chain joins TRBV20-1 to TRBJ2-7; the match to TRBD1 covers 8 bases. CDR1 is DFQATT, CDR2 SNEGSKA, per germline (reference sequence). The CDR3 has 15 amino acids. J lost 5 bases, V lost 2 bases, and 11 bases had no gene match. The CDR3 sequence: CSARSYPTGEHEQYF. CDR3 nucleotide sequence: TGCAGTGCTAGATCCTACCCGACAGGGGAACACGAGCAGTACTTC.

In its sample, this clonotype was seen many times. The V and J genes are TRBV10-3 and TRBJ2-7; D not certain. The CDR3 is 12 residues long. Germline CDR1 ENHRY, CDR2 SYGVKD. V gave up 6 bases and J gave up 0 bases, with 6 bases separating them. The CDR3 loop reads CAISGSSYEQYF. DNA for the CDR3: TGTGCCATCAGCGGCAGCTCCTACGAGCAGTACTTC.

There are a few counts of this clonotype. The chain recombines TRBV19 with TRBJ2-1, with D perhaps matching TRBD2 (5 bases). Germline CDR1 LNHDA, CDR2 SQIVND (reference sequence). The length of the CDR3 is 15 residues. Trimming removed 1 base at V and 7 bases at J, with 14 bases between. The CDR3 nucleotides read TGTGCCAGTAGTATAGGGACGCGGGTTGGTAATGAGCAGTTCTTC. It specifies CASSIGTRVGNEQFF.

This chain uses TRBV7-2 with TRBJ2-5; a possible D gene is TRBD1 (6 bases). This CDR3 has 16 amino acids. CDR1 is SGHTA, CDR2 FQGNSA, per germline. The V end lost 2 bases, the J end lost 5 bases, and 18 bases lay between the germline ends. The CDR3 DNA follows: TGTGCCAGCAGCTTAAATCGACAGGTAGAAGGGGAGACCCAGTACTTC. Encoded protein: CASSLNRQVEGETQYF.

V gene TRBV4-2 combines with J gene TRBJ2-7; 8 bases are shared with TRBD2. Looked up from germline, CDR1 is LGHNA and CDR2 is YNFKEQ. The J segment lost 2 bases and the V segment lost 4 bases, leaving 13 bases of the junction unmatched. CDR3 length: 17 residues. The CDR3 loop reads CASSRQTLAGGTYEQYF. Written as DNA, the CDR3 is TGTGCCAGCAGCCGCCAAACCTTGGCGGGGGGAACCTACGAGCAGTACTTC.

The DNA for the CDR3 is TGTGCCACCAGTGATTCCCGGGACAGGGGCACAACTAATGAAAAACTGTTTTTT. Its protein is CATSDSRDRGTTNEKLFF. The chain couples TRBV24-1 to TRBJ1-4; TRBD1 matches 10 bases. The J segment lost 0 bases and the V segment lost 2 bases, leaving 5 bases of the junction unmatched. The CDR3 loop spans 18 amino acids. Germline CDR1 reads KGHDR; CDR2 reads SFDVKD.

This clonotype was found a few times. CDR3 loop: CASRRTSGIDEQYF. The CDR3 region has the DNA TGTGCCAGTAGAAGGACTAGCGGGATCGACGAGCAGTACTTC. The chain couples TRBV19 to TRBJ2-7; TRBD2 matches 12 bases. CDR1 and CDR2 (germline): LNHDA, SQIVND (reference sequence). The trim removed 6 bases at V and 5 bases at J, leaving 5 bases unmatched. This CDR3 is built from 14 residues.

Comments on this clonotype: The junction shows a germline mismatch at one end, possibly a read error. V is TRBV28 and J is TRBJ1-2, with D tentatively TRBD1 (5 bases). This CDR3 is 14 amino acids long. Germline assignment: CDR1 MDHEN and CDR2 SYDVKM. The CDR3 protein is CACSPTGPVYGYTF. The DNA for the CDR3 is TGTGCCTGCAGCCCTACAGGACCTGTCTATGGCTACACCTTC.